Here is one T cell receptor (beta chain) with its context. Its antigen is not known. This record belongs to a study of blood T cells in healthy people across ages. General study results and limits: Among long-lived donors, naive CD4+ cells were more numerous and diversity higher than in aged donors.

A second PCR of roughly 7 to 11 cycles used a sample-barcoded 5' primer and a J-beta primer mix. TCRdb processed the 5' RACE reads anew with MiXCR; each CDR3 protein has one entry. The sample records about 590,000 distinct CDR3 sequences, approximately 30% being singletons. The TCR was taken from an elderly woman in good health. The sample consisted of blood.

CDR3 loop: CASSFSSGADTQYF. The CDR3 DNA sequence: TGTGCCAGCAGCTTCTCTAGCGGGGCGGATACGCAGTATTTT. The V call is TRBV7-9, the J call TRBJ2-3; 9 bases match TRBD2. The CDR3 has 14 amino acids. Germline assignment: CDR1 SEHNR and CDR2 FQNEAQ (reference sequence). V gave up 3 bases and J gave up 6 bases; unmatched junction bases: 4.